The 30 T cell receptor beta chains given below trace back to one sample, sequenced in a study of Graves' ophthalmopathy and Graves' hyperthyroidism listed by TCRdb under 2018. The listed sequencing device is Illumina HiSeq 2000. For repertoire sequencing, TCR beta CDR3 regions were amplified from RNA transcripts. HTBI primers and the Qiagen OneStep RT-PCR kit were used in a first-round RT-PCR, which was followed by a second-round multiplex PCR, size selection and purification. Clones were called with MiXCR by TCRdb after fastp trimmed the public reads at Q25, and only in-frame beta chains were retained. Under each unique CDR3 protein, matching rows form one entry showing the most common genes and DNA. The sample table holds 650,000 to 800,000 distinct CDR3 sequences, of which more than 40% were seen once. Jointly, the top ten make up more than 3% of the sample. Sequencing was done on a sample of peripheral blood. These receptors all come from an adult man with Graves' ophthalmopathy.

This clonotype came up many times. The CDR3 DNA is TGTGCCAGCAGTGGCCACGGGGGAAGCGGCTACACCTTC. Amino acid sequence: CASSGHGGSGYTF. J is TRBJ1-2 and V is TRBV6-1; D perhaps matches TRBD1 (5 bases). The CDR3 has 13 residues. With 4 bases removed from V and 8 bases from J, the gap between germline ends came to 14 bases. Germline CDR1 reads MNHNS; CDR2 reads SASEGT.

This clonotype is a singleton in its sample. The rearrangement links TRBV15 to TRBJ2-7; 13 nucleotides match TRBD2. Germline V gene lookup returns CDR1 LNHNV and CDR2 YYDKDF (reference sequence). The V and J ends lost 3 bases and 5 bases, in that order; junction bases with no gene match: 13. CDR3 length: 18 amino acids. The CDR3 coding sequence is TGTGCCACCAGCAGCTTCCCGCGGGGACTAGCGGGAATGAACGAGCAGTACTTC. This translates into CATSSFPRGLAGMNEQYF.

This clonotype occurred once. This chain connects TRBV7-8 to TRBJ2-6, with D possibly being TRBD2 (6 bases). The germline V and J ends were trimmed by 5 bases and 2 bases, with 13 bases remaining between them. The CDR3 is 16 amino acids. The germline V gene encodes CDR1 SGHVS and CDR2 FQNEAQ. For the CDR3, the DNA is TGTGCCAGCAGCCAAAGGGGCGGGACTGGGGCCAACGTCCTGACTTTC. Its protein product is CASSQRGGTGANVLTF.

A word on this clonotype: This CDR3 fails to terminate in the conserved phenylalanine or tryptophan, so it likely reflects a read error. The chain couples TRBV19 to TRBJ1-2; D might be TRBD1 (5 bases). Germline CDR1 and CDR2: LNHDA and SQIVND (reference sequence). CDR3 length: 16 residues. The ends were cut back, 5 bases at V and 8 bases at J, with 24 bases in the middle. The chain's CDR3 is CASSPITFGGGTGYTV. For the CDR3, the DNA is TGTGCCAGTAGTCCTATTACGTTTGGTGGAGGGACGGGCTACACCGTC.

The V and J genes are TRBV30 and TRBJ1-5; D gene uncertain. There are 14 residues in the CDR3. V gave up 0 bases and J gave up 2 bases, with 8 bases separating them. The V gene's germline CDR1 is GTSNPN and CDR2 SVGIG (reference sequence). Here the CDR3 reads CAWSVGGGNQPQHF. The CDR3 DNA is TGTGCCTGGAGTGTAGGCGGGGGCAATCAGCCCCAGCATTTT.

A remark on this clonotype: At one boundary the junction diverges from the germline segment, which might be a read error. J is TRBJ1-4 and V is TRBV7-2, with D perhaps matching TRBD1 (6 bases). In germline, CDR1 is SGHTA, CDR2 FQGNSA. The CDR3 runs 15 residues. CDR3 region: CASSVAGAPNEKLFF. The CDR3 bases are TGTGCCAGCAGCGTAGCGGGGGCTCCTAATGAAAAACTGTTTTTT.

V gene TRBV5-1 combines with J gene TRBJ1-4; 8 bases are a match to TRBD1. CDR1 SGHRS and CDR2 YFSETQ come from the germline V gene. The CDR3 has 16 residues. V trimming: 2 bases; J trimming: 8 bases; junction bases outside the gene matches: 11. In DNA form, the CDR3 reads TGCGCCAGCAGCTTCCGGACAGGGTCGAAAAGCGAAAAACTGTTTTTT. Translated: CASSFRTGSKSEKLFF. Supplemented by reference TRBV5-1 and TRBJ1-4, the full variable domain reads KAGVTQTPRYLIKTRGQQVTLSCSPISGHRSVSWYQQTPGQGLQFLFEYFSETQRNKGNFPGRFSGRQFSNSRSEMNVSTLELGDSALYLCASSFRTGSKSEKLFFGSGTQLSVL.

There are many counts of this clonotype. V usage is TRBV10-2 and J usage is TRBJ1-1; D may be TRBD1 (5 bases). Trimming removed 3 bases at V and 5 bases at J, with 16 bases between. From germline, CDR1 is WSHSY and CDR2 SAAADI. CDR3 length: 15 residues. The CDR3 DNA reads TGCGCCAGCAGTGACGGGTGGCAGGGAGATACTGAAGCTTTCTTT. Its translation is CASSDGWQGDTEAFF.

With regard to this clonotype: This may be a read error, as it is one base from a much larger clone. This chain joins TRBV24-1 and TRBJ1-6; 8 bases agree with TRBD1. In germline, CDR1 is KGHDR, CDR2 SFDVKD. The trim removed 5 bases at V and 7 bases at J, leaving 9 bases unmatched. The CDR3 is made up of 16 amino acids. The CDR3 here is CATSARVQGANSPLHF. CDR3 sequence (DNA): TGTGCCACCAGTGCCAGGGTCCAGGGGGCGAATTCACCCCTCCACTTT.

This clonotype appeared a few times. The gene calls are TRBV19 and TRBJ1-1; the match to TRBD1 covers 8 bases. Unmatched junction bases numbered 17, after V lost 5 bases and J lost 0 bases. Germline V CDR1 and CDR2: LNHDA, SQIVND (reference sequence). The CDR3 sequence is 19 residues long. DNA for the CDR3: TGTGCCAGTAGTCTCAAGCGGTCCAGGACAGGGAAGTTGAACACTGAAGCTTTCTTT. This gives the protein CASSLKRSRTGKLNTEAFF.

The table lists this clonotype with many counts. V and J are TRBV7-9 and TRBJ2-7; D unresolved. Trimming shortened V by 1 base and J by 0 bases, and 7 bases separated the two germline ends. Germline CDR1 and CDR2: SEHNR and FQNEAQ (reference sequence). The CDR3 is 14 residues long. CDR3 sequence (DNA): TGTGCCAGCAGCTTAGACTGGGACTCCTACGAGCAGTACTTC. Amino acids: CASSLDWDSYEQYF.

V gene TRBV2 combines with J gene TRBJ2-1; D call uncertain. Germline-derived CDR1 and CDR2 are SNHLY and FYNNEI. Deletions cut 6 bases from V and 6 bases from J, with 9 bases between. The CDR3 is 12 amino acids. CDR3 amino acids: CASRDDFNEQFF. The CDR3 coding sequence is TGTGCCAGCAGAGATGACTTCAATGAGCAGTTCTTC.

This clonotype was picked up many times. The chain combines TRBV10-3 with TRBJ1-2; 10 nucleotides line up with TRBD1. The CDR3 is 14 residues long. The trim removed 6 bases at V and 7 bases at J, leaving 8 bases unmatched. CDR1 and CDR2 from the germline V gene are ENHRY and SYGVKD. The CDR3 DNA is TGTGCCATCAGACCGGGACAGGGGTATTCTGGCTACACCTTC. Its translation is CAIRPGQGYSGYTF.

This clonotype has more than one count but fewer than ten. This chain links TRBV27 with TRBJ2-5; D not certain. Germline loops: CDR1 MNHEY, CDR2 SMNVEV (reference sequence). The CDR3 extends over 13 amino acids. V dropped 4 bases and J dropped 4 bases, with 10 bases sitting between them. DNA for the CDR3: TGTGCCAGCAGTTACTTGGTCTCAGAGACCCAGTACTTC. This sequence encodes CASSYLVSETQYF.

This clonotype occurred once. At one end, the junction sequence differs from germline, possibly due to a read error. The chain links TRBV29-1 to TRBJ2-6; 8 nucleotides agree with TRBD1. CDR3 size: 12 residues. Germline CDR1 SQVTM, CDR2 ANQGSEA. As DNA, the CDR3 is TGCAGCGTTAAGACAGGGGCCAACGTCCTGACCTTC. Translated: CSVKTGANVLTF.

V is TRBV25-1 and J is TRBJ1-2; possible D gene TRBD1, 6 bases. In germline, CDR1 is MGHDK, CDR2 SYGVNS. The CDR3 sequence is 16 residues long. V was pared by 4 bases and J by 1 base, with 16 bases between. The CDR3 bases are TGTGCCAGCAGTGCTAGAGGGGGGGCCGATAACTATGGCTACACCTTC. Translated, it gives CASSARGGADNYGYTF.

For this clonotype: Just one base apart from a much larger clone, this may be a read error. The J gene is TRBJ1-2, the V gene TRBV11-3, with 7 positions matching TRBD1. Germline V gene sequence: CDR1 SGHNT, CDR2 YENEEA. The trim removed 5 bases at V and 6 bases at J, leaving 9 bases unmatched. This CDR3 is 14 amino acids long. The CDR3 here is CASSALATGHGYTF. CDR3 DNA sequence: TGTGCCAGCAGCGCGTTGGCGACAGGGCATGGCTACACCTTC.

This clonotype appeared many times. This sequence joins TRBV4-1 and TRBJ1-5; D ambiguous. The V end lost 0 bases, the J end lost 3 bases, and 12 bases lay between the germline ends. Germline V gene data show CDR1 as MGHRA and CDR2 as YSYEKL. The CDR3 consists of 16 residues. In DNA form, the CDR3 reads TGCGCCAGCAGCCAAGACTTCCAGGCTCTCAATCAGCCCCAGCATTTT. Amino acid sequence: CASSQDFQALNQPQHF.

This clonotype was counted many times. The rearrangement links TRBV19 to TRBJ1-1; D remains ambiguous. Germline values: CDR1 LNHDA, CDR2 SQIVND (reference sequence). The CDR3 sequence is 15 residues long. Trimming removed 7 bases from V and 0 bases from J, with 15 bases in between. In nucleotides, the CDR3 is TGTGCCAGTAACCCGGACGGACCCATGAACACTGAAGCTTTCTTT. This translates into CASNPDGPMNTEAFF.

This clonotype showed up many times. The gene calls are TRBV7-2 and TRBJ1-5; TRBD1 matches at 7 bases. This CDR3 contains 14 residues. Unmatched junction bases numbered 3, after V lost 4 bases and J lost 3 bases. Germline values: CDR1 SGHTA, CDR2 FQGNSA. In DNA, the CDR3 is TGTGCCAGCAGCTCCGGGACAGACAATCAGCCCCAGCATTTT. Encoded protein: CASSSGTDNQPQHF.

V is TRBV7-3 and J is TRBJ2-3; D unclear. The germline gives CDR1 SGHTA, CDR2 FQGTGA. The CDR3 contains 16 residues. The V and J ends lost 1 base and 1 base respectively, with 12 bases between them. CDR3 protein: CASSLNPLMGTDTQYF. CDR3 nucleotides: TGTGCCAGCAGCTTAAATCCCCTAATGGGCACAGATACGCAGTATTTT.

This clonotype appeared many times. The chain employs TRBV10-3 and TRBJ1-2; 9 nucleotides match TRBD1. Per germline, CDR1 ENHRY and CDR2 SYGVKD. J was trimmed by 0 bases and V by 9 bases; bases with no gene match: 8. The CDR3 is 15 residues long. In DNA, the CDR3 is TGTGCCATAAACCGGGACAGGGAAACTAACTATGGCTACACCTTC. It is translated as CAINRDRETNYGYTF.

This chain uses TRBV6-2 or TRBV6-3 with TRBJ2-5; 8 positions match TRBD2. V lost 7 bases and J lost 2; bases outside the gene matches: 6. The CDR3 has 14 amino acids. Germline CDR1 is MNHEY and CDR2 is SVGEGT. Here the CDR3 reads CASKSSGGQETQYF. In DNA form, the CDR3 reads TGTGCCAGCAAGTCCAGCGGGGGTCAAGAGACCCAGTACTTC.

This clonotype was seen repeatedly, ten times or more. The chain employs TRBV15 and TRBJ1-2; D may be TRBD1 (5 bases). The CDR3 is made up of 18 amino acids. Trimming left V 1 base short and J 0 bases short, with 18 bases between. The V gene's germline CDR1 is LNHNV and CDR2 YYDKDF (reference sequence). The CDR3 DNA reads TGTGCCACCAGCAGAGGCTTTCGGGGCCCGGCAGCTAACTATGGCTACACCTTC. Protein: CATSRGFRGPAANYGYTF.

This clonotype has a count of ten or more. CDR3 protein: CASSRGLADSYEQYF. In DNA form, the CDR3 reads TGTGCCAGCAGCCGTGGACTAGCGGACTCCTACGAGCAGTACTTC. The chain has TRBV7-8 and TRBJ2-7, with 10 bases aligning to TRBD2. The V gene's germline CDR1 is SGHVS and CDR2 FQNEAQ. V lost 5 bases and J lost 0; bases outside the gene matches: 4. The length of the CDR3 is 15 residues.

This chain joins TRBV7-2 and TRBJ2-3, with 11 bases aligning to TRBD1. Germline CDR1 reads SGHTA; CDR2 reads FQGNSA. The junction had 11 bases not matched to a gene; V was cut back by 4 bases and J by 2 bases. The CDR3 sequence is 18 residues long. The chain's CDR3 is CASSWNGQGARLTDTQYF. In nucleotides, the CDR3 is TGTGCCAGCAGCTGGAACGGACAGGGGGCTCGGCTCACAGATACGCAGTATTTT. Filled out from reference TRBV7-2 and TRBJ2-3, the complete variable domain reads GAGVSQSPSNKVTEKGKDVELRCDPISGHTALYWYRQSLGQGLEFLIYFQGNSAPDKSGLPSDRFSAERTGGSVSTLTIQRTQQEDSAVYLCASSWNGQGARLTDTQYFGPGTRLTVL.

This clonotype appeared many times. This sequence joins TRBV5-6 and TRBJ2-5; D unclear. The CDR3 runs to 12 residues. Trimming stripped 4 bases from V and 5 bases from J, with 9 bases between. Germline values: CDR1 SGHDT, CDR2 YYEEEE. CDR3 nucleotide sequence: TGTGCCAGCAGCCGATTGAGGGAGACCCAGTACTTC. This gives the protein CASSRLRETQYF.

V gene TRBV9 combines with J gene TRBJ2-1; tentatively, D is TRBD2 (5 bases). Germline V gene lookup returns CDR1 SGDLS and CDR2 YYNGEE. The CDR3 is 14 residues long. Between the trimmed V and J ends, which lost 0 bases and 3 bases, there was a span of 7 bases. The CDR3 reads CASSVGGLYNEQFF. The DNA for the CDR3 is TGTGCCAGCAGCGTAGGAGGACTCTACAATGAGCAGTTCTTC.

This clonotype showed up many times. The rearrangement joins TRBV7-3 to TRBJ2-7; TRBD1 matches at 9 bases. This CDR3 region has 15 residues. J lost 3 bases, V lost 3 bases, and 6 bases had no gene match. Germline CDR1 SGHTA, CDR2 FQGTGA. The CDR3 nucleotides read TGTGCCAGCAGCTTGGGACAGGGTAAGGGCTACGAGCAGTACTTC. It yields the protein CASSLGQGKGYEQYF.

This clonotype was observed a single time. One base away lies a much larger clone, so this may be a sequencing read error. The rearrangement links TRBV11-1 to TRBJ1-6; D possibly corresponds to TRBD1 (6 bases). The CDR3 loop spans 15 amino acids. V gave up 6 bases and J gave up 9 bases, with 18 bases separating them. Germline V gene data show CDR1 as SGHAT and CDR2 as FQDESV (reference sequence). CDR3 sequence (DNA): TGTGCCAGCAGTGTAGGGGCAGGGGTTGGTTCACCCCTCCACTTT. It codes for CASSVGAGVGSPLHF.